One sample yielded the 13 T cell receptor beta chains listed below, sequenced in a study of T cell responses to AZD1222 COVID-19 vaccine. TCRdb's copy holds only in-frame clones and misses some; the assay was immunoSEQ multiplex PCR. Here the sample spans roughly 140,000 clones, about nine tenths being singletons. This material consisted of peripheral blood, taken on day 0 of AZD1222 vaccination. These receptors came from an adult in good health.

The genes are TRBV3-1 (or the pseudogene TRBV3-2) and TRBJ1-6; tentatively, D is TRBD1 (6 bases). Germline V gene lookup returns CDR1 LGHDT and CDR2 YNNKEL (reference sequence). The CDR3 covers 15 residues. V was trimmed by 5 bases and J by 7 bases, leaving 15 bases between them. The CDR3 is CASSEQGPRNSPLHF. The CDR3 DNA reads as TGTGCCAGCAGCGAACAGGGTCCAAGGAATTCACCCCTCCACTTT.

The chain's CDR3 is CASSGTGLGEAFF. CDR3 DNA: TGTGCCAGCAGTGGGACAGGTCTCGGTGAAGCTTTCTTT. V is TRBV25-1 and J is TRBJ1-1; 7 bases match TRBD1. After removal of 4 bases from V and 7 bases from J, the junction contained 6 bases not matched to a gene. Per the germline V gene, CDR1 is MGHDK and CDR2 is SYGVNS. The CDR3 contains 13 residues.

The gene calls are TRBV3-1 (or the pseudogene TRBV3-2) and TRBJ2-5; possible D gene TRBD2, 7 bases. V lost 4 bases, J lost 3 bases, and 12 bases lay in between. CDR1 is LGHDT and CDR2 is YNNKEL in the germline V gene (reference sequence). The CDR3 contains 14 residues. The CDR3 nucleotides are TGTGCCAGCAGCCCCGGGGGGCTTGAAGAGACCCAGTACTTC. Its translation is CASSPGGLEETQYF.

CDR3 in DNA: TGTGCCAGCAGCCAGGGACTTGGTAATAGTGAAAAACTGTTTTTT. Translated: CASSQGLGNSEKLFF. The chain uses TRBV7-3 and TRBJ1-4, with a possible D match to TRBD1 (5 bases). Germline CDR1 SGHTA, CDR2 FQGTGA. The V and J ends lost 5 bases and 7 bases respectively, with 17 bases between them. This CDR3 contains 15 residues.

The V call is TRBV30, the J call TRBJ1-2; TRBD1 matches at 7 bases. CDR1 and CDR2 (germline): GTSNPN, SVGIG (reference sequence). V was pared by 4 bases and J by 8 bases, with 10 bases of the junction left unmatched. The CDR3 contains 13 residues. This CDR3 reads CAWTSGTDLGYTF. CDR3 bases: TGTGCCTGGACCTCCGGGACAGATCTGGGCTACACCTTC.

The chain joins TRBV5-8 to TRBJ1-1; no clear D. Deletions cut 1 base from V and 3 bases from J, with 13 bases between. The V gene's germline CDR1 is SGHTS and CDR2 YDEGEE. This CDR3 spans 15 amino acids. This CDR3 is CASSLNSRMHTEAFF. The CDR3 DNA reads as TGTGCCAGCAGCTTGAACTCTAGGATGCACACTGAAGCTTTCTTT.

V is TRBV20-1 and J is TRBJ1-5, with D uncertain. Germline CDR1 DFQATT, CDR2 SNEGSKA (reference sequence). This CDR3 comprises 11 residues. V lost 6 bases and J lost 4, with 7 bases in between. The CDR3 DNA is TGCAGTGCCGGGAAGAATCAGCCCCAGCATTTT. Translation: CSAGKNQPQHF.

The chain employs TRBV5-1 and TRBJ1-1; D not resolved. Germline V CDR1 and CDR2: SGHRS, YFSETQ. V was trimmed by 1 base and J by 6 bases, leaving 16 bases between them. The CDR3 spans 15 residues. CDR3 in DNA: TGCGCCAGCAGCTTGACCCGAGCTGGGCGCGCTGAAGCTTTCTTT. Protein product: CASSLTRAGRAEAFF.

V gene TRBV28 combines with J gene TRBJ2-7, with TRBD1 identical over 9 bases. This CDR3 is built from 15 residues. Germline V lookup: CDR1 MDHEN, CDR2 SYDVKM. Trimming cost V 6 bases and J 7 bases; bases outside gene matches: 13. The chain's CDR3 is CASRPATQGAREQYF. The CDR3 region has the DNA TGTGCCAGCAGGCCCGCCACACAGGGGGCAAGGGAGCAGTACTTC.

This chain joins TRBV3-1 (or the pseudogene TRBV3-2) and TRBJ1-2, with D uncertain. Germline V gene lookup returns CDR1 LGHDT and CDR2 YNNKEL (reference sequence). Trimming took 4 bases from V and 6 from J, leaving 18 bases between them. The CDR3 has 15 amino acids. The CDR3 region is CASSRSGASVNGYTF. The CDR3 DNA reads as TGTGCCAGCAGCCGCTCAGGAGCTTCGGTTAATGGCTACACCTTC.

This clone was seen a few times. The V gene is TRBV5-8, the J gene TRBJ2-2; D gene ambiguous. The CDR3 runs to 13 residues. Deletions cut 5 bases from V and 2 bases from J, with 7 bases between. The germline CDR1 and CDR2 sequences are SGHTS and YDEGEE. CDR3 loop: CASRSVNTGELFF. CDR3 sequence (DNA): TGTGCCAGCAGGTCTGTTAACACCGGGGAGCTGTTTTTT. The whole variable domain, remainder taken from reference TRBV5-8 and TRBJ2-2, is EAGVTQSPTHLIKTRGQQATLRCSPISGHTSVYWYQQALGLGLQFLLWYDEGEERNRGNFPPRFSGRQFPNYSSELNVNALELEDSALYLCASRSVNTGELFFGEGSRLTVL.

The gene calls are TRBV5-1 and TRBJ2-7; weak D call: TRBD2 (6 bases). This CDR3 contains 15 residues. V was trimmed by 2 bases and J by 3 bases, leaving 15 bases between them. Germline loops: CDR1 SGHRS, CDR2 YFSETQ. Here the CDR3 DNA reads TGCGCCAGCAGCTTTTTAGTAGGCGGGGTCTACGAGCAGTACTTC. This translates into CASSFLVGGVYEQYF.

This clone was seen once. The V and J genes are TRBV7-6 and TRBJ2-1; 8 positions match TRBD2. This CDR3 contains 17 residues. CDR1 and CDR2 from the germline V gene are SGHVS and FNYEAQ. Trimming took 4 bases from V and 2 from J; bases not matched to a gene: 10. CDR3 sequence reads: CASSYIGTSPPYNEQFF. The CDR3 DNA reads as TGTGCCAGCAGCTATATCGGGACTAGTCCCCCCTACAATGAGCAGTTCTTC.